The 26 T cell receptor beta chains below were found in one sample sequenced in a study of cytomegalovirus exposure and HLA in healthy donors. 13 Jbeta primers and 60 Vbeta primers were used for the PCR. The method was immunoSEQ multiplex PCR; TCRdb's version includes in-frame clones alone and lacks a portion of them. The top ten hold about 7.1% of the sample, which has 150,000 to 180,000 clones, roughly 82% seen once. Material: PBMCs. The origin of the receptors is a woman aged 50 to 60 in good health and CMV-seropositive.

This clone was seen a single time. This chain connects TRBV29-1 to TRBJ2-7, with a weak D call TRBD1 (5 bases). With 5 bases removed from V and 3 bases from J, the gap between germline ends came to 11 bases. CDR3 length equals 12 residues. From germline, CDR1 is SQVTM and CDR2 ANQGSEA. The CDR3 nucleotides are TGCAGCGTTATGTGGGGCGACTACGAGCAGTACTTC. Translation: CSVMWGDYEQYF.

This sequence joins TRBV11-2 and TRBJ1-4; TRBD1 might be the D (6 bases). CDR3 length: 16 residues. The germline V and J ends were trimmed by 4 bases and 0 bases, with 12 bases remaining between them. CDR1 is SGHAT and CDR2 is FQNNGV in the germline V gene. The DNA of the CDR3 is TGTGCCAGCAGCTCTGGACAGCTTACAACTAATGAAAAACTGTTTTTT. Its protein product is CASSSGQLTTNEKLFF. The complete variable domain, with remaining parts taken from reference TRBV11-2 and TRBJ1-4, reads EAGVAQSPRYKIIEKRQSVAFWCNPISGHATLYWYQQILGQGPKLLIQFQNNGVVDDSQLPKDRFSAERLKGVDSTLKIQPAKLEDSAVYLCASSSGQLTTNEKLFFGSGTQLSVL.

In the case of this clone: The junction and the germline gene differ at one end; a read error may be behind it. The chain combines TRBV7-7 with TRBJ1-6; 12 nucleotides agree with TRBD1. The CDR3 loop spans 19 amino acids. The germline V gene encodes CDR1 SSHAT and CDR2 FNYEAQ (reference sequence). CDR3 sequence: CASSARGQGARLPNSPLHF. DNA of the CDR3: TGTGCTAGCAGCGCCCGGGGACAGGGGGCCAGGTTACCCAATTCACCCCTCCACTTT.

This chain uses TRBV4-3 with TRBJ2-7; 12 positions agree with TRBD1. V was pared by 1 base and J by 5 bases, with 9 bases of the junction left unmatched. Germline CDR1 and CDR2: LGHNA and YSLEER. The CDR3 length is 17 residues. In DNA, the CDR3 is TGCGCCAGCAGCCAAGTACTTGGGACAGGGGGCCTCGACGAGCAGTACTTC. It codes for CASSQVLGTGGLDEQYF.

The chain employs TRBV29-1 and TRBJ2-7, with a weak D call TRBD2 (7 bases). Between the trimmed V and J ends, which lost 4 bases and 1 base, there was a span of 14 bases. The CDR3 contains 14 residues. The V gene's germline CDR1 is SQVTM and CDR2 ANQGSEA. CDR3 sequence (DNA): TGCAGCGTTGGGGGGGGCACAGGTTCCTACGAGCAGTACTTC. Translating it yields CSVGGGTGSYEQYF.

The chain combines TRBV4-2 with TRBJ2-1; D possibly corresponds to TRBD2 (7 bases). CDR3 size: 17 residues. Looked up from germline, CDR1 is LGHNA and CDR2 is YNFKEQ. V was pared by 4 bases and J by 1 base, with 17 bases between. CDR3 amino acids: CASSLGGNRESYNEQFF. CDR3 DNA: TGTGCCAGCAGCCTCGGGGGGAACAGGGAATCCTACAATGAGCAGTTCTTC.

The genes are TRBV29-1 and TRBJ2-2; 7 bases line up with TRBD1. The CDR3 sequence is 12 residues long. CDR1 is SQVTM, CDR2 ANQGSEA, per germline. Losses at the gene ends were 5 bases for V and 5 bases for J; bases not matched to a gene: 2. DNA of the CDR3: TGCAGCGTTATACAGGGGACCGGGGAGCTGTTTTTT. Its translation is CSVIQGTGELFF.

The chain combines TRBV20-1 with TRBJ1-1; possibly TRBD1 for D (6 bases). The CDR3 runs to 11 residues. The ends were cut back, 6 bases at V and 6 bases at J, with 11 bases in the middle. The germline V gene has CDR1 DFQATT and CDR2 SNEGSKA (reference sequence). CDR3 in amino acids: CSANRVSEAFF. The CDR3 region has the DNA TGCAGTGCCAACAGGGTATCTGAAGCTTTCTTT.

The chain has TRBV5-5 and TRBJ1-2; tentatively, D is TRBD1 (6 bases). Trimming pared 1 base from V and 3 bases from J, leaving 10 bases between. This CDR3 has 14 residues. The germline V gene has CDR1 SGHKS and CDR2 YYEKEE (reference sequence). CDR3 coding DNA: TGTGCCAGCAGCTTGAGGCAGGGGTACTATGGCTACACCTTC. Translated: CASSLRQGYYGYTF.

In DNA form, the CDR3 reads TGTGCCAGCAGTGGGTTTCAGGGGGGCGAGCAGTACTTC. It yields the protein CASSGFQGGEQYF. The rearrangement links TRBV27 to TRBJ2-7; tentative D call: TRBD1 (7 bases). CDR3 size: 13 residues. Per the germline V gene, CDR1 is MNHEY and CDR2 is SMNVEV (reference sequence). The germline V and J ends were trimmed by 5 bases and 6 bases, with 14 bases remaining between them.

V is TRBV25-1 and J is TRBJ1-2; TRBD1 is a possible D gene (5 bases). V was cut by 5 bases and J by 8 bases, with 18 bases left in between. The CDR3 runs 14 residues. Germline values: CDR1 MGHDK, CDR2 SYGVNS. The CDR3 nucleotides read TGTGCCAGCAGTACATTCGGGCAGGGTGAAGGCTACACCTTC. Translating gives CASSTFGQGEGYTF.

The CDR3 bases are TGTGCCAGCAGCTTAGTGGTTGGGGGGGACGCCTACAATGAGCAGTTCTTC. Amino acid sequence: CASSLVVGGDAYNEQFF. The rearrangement uses TRBV7-2 and TRBJ2-1; TRBD2 aligns across 7 bases. The CDR3 runs to 17 residues. CDR1 SGHTA and CDR2 FQGNSA come from the germline V gene. Germline trimming cut 1 base from V and 2 bases from J; bases unmatched to any gene: 8.

Turning to this clone: The junction and the germline gene differ at one end; a read error may be behind it. V and J are TRBV11-3 and TRBJ1-6; TRBD1 aligns across 8 bases. This CDR3 is built from 14 residues. CDR1 is SGHNT, CDR2 YENEEA, per germline. DNA of the CDR3: TGTGCCAGCAGCTTGGGACAGGCCAATTCACCCTTCCACTTT. It specifies CASSLGQANSPFHF.

The V call is TRBV5-6, the J call TRBJ2-3; the match to TRBD1 covers 11 bases. The CDR3 runs to 16 residues. Germline V gives CDR1 SGHDT, CDR2 YYEEEE. The V gene end was trimmed by 5 bases and the J gene end by 3 bases; junction bases not matched to a gene: 8. The CDR3 sequence is CASRGQGAWSTDTQYF. As DNA, the CDR3 is TGTGCCAGCAGAGGACAGGGGGCATGGTCGACAGATACGCAGTATTTT.

The chain carries TRBV11-2 and TRBJ1-1; D remains unclear. Trimming cost V 1 base and J 4 bases, with 10 bases left between them. CDR3 length equals 14 residues. CDR1 is SGHAT, CDR2 FQNNGV, per germline. The CDR3 DNA sequence: TGTGCCAGCAGCTTAGGTTCGAGAGGCACTGAAGCTTTCTTT. It codes for CASSLGSRGTEAFF.

The chain combines TRBV25-1 with TRBJ1-4, with D unclear. V lost 6 bases and J lost 4, with 12 bases in between. The CDR3 is made up of 14 amino acids. Germline loops: CDR1 MGHDK, CDR2 SYGVNS. The CDR3 here is CASSAQENNEKLFF. The CDR3 DNA reads TGTGCCAGCAGCGCGCAGGAAAATAATGAAAAACTGTTTTTT.

The chain uses TRBV7-9 and TRBJ2-7; possibly TRBD2 for D (6 bases). The V and J ends lost 2 bases and 0 bases respectively, with 11 bases between them. The CDR3 runs 15 residues. Germline assignment: CDR1 SEHNR and CDR2 FQNEAQ (reference sequence). CDR3 in DNA: TGTGCCAGCAGCTTATGGGAGGAGTCCTCCTACGAGCAGTACTTC. Translating gives CASSLWEESSYEQYF.

This clone was seen a handful of times. Sequence at one end of the junction differs from germline and may be a read error. The rearrangement links TRBV6-5 to TRBJ2-7, with 7 bases lining up with TRBD2. Germline loops: CDR1 MNHEY, CDR2 SVGAGI. The CDR3 is 13 residues long. The CDR3 here is CASSEAGPYQQYF. CDR3 DNA sequence: TGTGCCAGCAGTGAAGCGGGACCCTACCAGCAGTACTTC.

The chain employs TRBV5-6 and TRBJ2-1, with TRBD1 as a possible D gene (6 bases). There are 18 residues in the CDR3. The germline V and J ends were trimmed by 0 bases and 0 bases, with 16 bases remaining between them. Germline-derived CDR1 and CDR2 are SGHDT and YYEEEE. The CDR3 nucleotides are TGTGCCAGCAGCTTGGAATTTGGGGGCCAGAACTCCTACAATGAGCAGTTCTTC. Amino acid sequence: CASSLEFGGQNSYNEQFF.

As for this clone: Other DNA sequences of this sample code for an identical CDR3. V is TRBV5-1 and J is TRBJ1-1, with D possibly being TRBD1 (6 bases). The CDR3 totals 13 residues. The V gene's germline CDR1 is SGHRS and CDR2 YFSETQ. V lost 2 bases, J lost 2 bases, and 7 bases lay in between. CDR3 amino acids: CASSLQGNTEAFF. The CDR3 nucleotides read TGCGCCAGCAGCTTACAGGGAAACACTGAAGCTTTCTTT. The full variable domain, rest sourced from reference TRBV5-1 and TRBJ1-1, is KAGVTQTPRYLIKTRGQQVTLSCSPISGHRSVSWYQQTPGQGLQFLFEYFSETQRNKGNFPGRFSGRQFSNSRSEMNVSTLELGDSALYLCASSLQGNTEAFFGQGTRLTVV.

The V gene is TRBV7-9, the J gene TRBJ2-7; 10 nucleotides match TRBD1. Trimming at V came to 2 bases and at J to 5 bases, leaving 6 bases not matched to a gene. This CDR3 has 15 amino acids. Germline V gene lookup returns CDR1 SEHNR and CDR2 FQNEAQ (reference sequence). The CDR3 nucleotides read TGTGCCAGCAGCTTAATTGGGACAGGGGCCCACGAGCAGTACTTC. It encodes CASSLIGTGAHEQYF.

The J gene is TRBJ2-1, the V gene TRBV2, with 11 positions matching TRBD2. The germline CDR1 and CDR2 sequences are SNHLY and FYNNEI. The CDR3 has 15 residues. V lost 3 bases to trimming and J lost 10 bases; unmatched junction nucleotides: 8. CDR3 in amino acids: CASSDRLAGGWEQFF. CDR3 nucleotides: TGTGCCAGCAGTGATAGGCTAGCGGGGGGCTGGGAGCAGTTCTTC.

The chain carries TRBV29-1 and TRBJ2-3; 7 bases match TRBD1. The germline gives CDR1 SQVTM, CDR2 ANQGSEA. This CDR3 spans 12 amino acids. V lost 4 bases, J lost 5 bases, and 3 bases stayed unmatched. The chain's CDR3 is CSVGQGVDTQYF. Written as DNA, the CDR3 is TGCAGCGTTGGTCAGGGGGTAGATACGCAGTATTTT.

The V and J genes are TRBV4-2 and TRBJ2-3; 14 nucleotides agree with TRBD2. CDR3 length: 19 residues. Germline V gives CDR1 LGHNA, CDR2 YNFKEQ. J gave up 2 bases and V 3 bases, and 10 bases lay outside the gene matches. The DNA for the CDR3 is TGTGCCAGCAGCCAGCAGGTACAGGGACTAGCGGGGGTCACAGATACGCAGTATTTT. Translating it yields CASSQQVQGLAGVTDTQYF.

The gene calls are TRBV7-9 and TRBJ1-2, with TRBD1 matching over 7 bases. The germline gives CDR1 SEHNR, CDR2 FQNEAQ (reference sequence). With 6 bases clipped from V and 8 bases from J, the junction kept 18 bases outside the gene matches. The CDR3 consists of 16 residues. CDR3 in DNA: TGTGCCAGCAGACCAACATCGACAGGGACGGTGGGGGGCTACACCTTC. It codes for CASRPTSTGTVGGYTF.

The chain recombines TRBV2 with TRBJ2-3, with 7 bases aligning to TRBD1. The junction had 2 bases not matched to a gene; V was cut back by 3 bases and J by 2 bases. The germline V gene has CDR1 SNHLY and CDR2 FYNNEI. CDR3 length: 14 residues. The CDR3 loop reads CASSEDRNTDTQYF. CDR3 DNA: TGTGCCAGCAGTGAGGACAGGAACACAGATACGCAGTATTTT.